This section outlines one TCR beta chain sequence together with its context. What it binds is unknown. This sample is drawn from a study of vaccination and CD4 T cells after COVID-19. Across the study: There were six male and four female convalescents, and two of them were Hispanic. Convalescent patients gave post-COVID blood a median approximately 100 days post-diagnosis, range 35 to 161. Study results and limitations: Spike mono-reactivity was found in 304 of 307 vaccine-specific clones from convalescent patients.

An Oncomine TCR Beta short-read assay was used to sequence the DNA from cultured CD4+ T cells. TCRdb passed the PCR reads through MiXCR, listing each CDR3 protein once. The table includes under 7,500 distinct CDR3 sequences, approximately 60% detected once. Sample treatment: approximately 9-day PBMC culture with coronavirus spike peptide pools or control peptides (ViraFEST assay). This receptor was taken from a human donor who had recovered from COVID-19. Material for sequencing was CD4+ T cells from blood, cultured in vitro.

CDR3 DNA: TGTGCCAGCTCCCGGGACAGGGGAACAGATACGCAGTATTTT. This translates into CASSRDRGTDTQYF. This chain connects TRBV19 to TRBJ2-3; 10 nucleotides agree with TRBD1. V trimming: 9 bases; J trimming: 3 bases; junction bases outside the gene matches: 6. This CDR3 region has 14 residues. The germline CDR1 and CDR2 sequences are LNHDA and SQIVND (reference sequence).